Presented here are 2 T cell receptor beta chains from one specimen sequenced in a study of T cells in Graves' hyperthyroidism and ophthalmopathy. TCR beta CDR3 region amplification was performed from RNA transcripts. First-round RT-PCR targeting the TCR CDR3 was performed with the HTBI primer set. Each CDR3 protein gets one entry after TCRdb re-called the multiplex PCR reads with MiXCR. The sample yields roughly 500,000 distinct CDR3 sequences, roughly 50% seen once. Source material: peripheral blood or thyroid tissue (not recorded which). The receptors shown here come from an adult woman with Graves' disease, either hyperthyroidism or ophthalmopathy (not recorded which).

Comment on this clonotype: Compared with germline, one end of the junction differs, possibly owing to a read error. The gene calls are TRBV6-6 and TRBJ1-2; no clear D gene. Per germline, CDR1 MNHNY and CDR2 SVGAGI (reference sequence). CDR3 length: 15 amino acids. The CDR3 is CASSEELRQAYGHTF. For the CDR3, the DNA is TGTGCCAGCAGTGAAGAGTTGAGGCAAGCCTATGGCCACACCTTC.

This clonotype has more than one count but fewer than ten. V is TRBV25-1 and J is TRBJ1-6; 10 positions match TRBD1. Germline V gene lookup returns CDR1 MGHDK and CDR2 SYGVNS. This CDR3 is built from 15 residues. J lost 7 bases, V lost 4 bases, and 4 bases had no gene match. The CDR3 DNA sequence: TGTGCCAGCAGTGTCGACAGGGGGCCGAATTCACCCCTCCACTTT. It yields the protein CASSVDRGPNSPLHF.